The 10 T cell receptor beta chains in this list originate from one sample, sequenced in a study of blood T cell repertoires in COVID-19. Some clones are missing from TCRdb's copy, which holds only in-frame ones; the method was immunoSEQ multiplex PCR. The sample has 190,000 or so clones; approximately 87% are singletons. The sequencing input was peripheral blood. The source of these receptors is a woman aged 18-29 years who had recovered from COVID-19.

This chain links TRBV10-3 with TRBJ1-1; TRBD1 is a possible D gene (5 bases). V lost 0 bases and J 6 bases, leaving 17 bases between the germline ends. Germline lookup yields CDR1 ENHRY and CDR2 SYGVKD. This CDR3 has 16 amino acids. In DNA form, the CDR3 reads TGTGCCATCAGTGAGTCGAGGCCAATCGGGGGAGCTGAAGCTTTCTTT. Its translation: CAISESRPIGGAEAFF.

V gene TRBV5-8 combines with J gene TRBJ1-2, with D possibly being TRBD1 (5 bases). The V gene's germline CDR1 is SGHTS and CDR2 YDEGEE. The V and J ends lost 6 bases and 5 bases respectively, with 17 bases between them. This CDR3 region has 14 residues. CDR3 residues: CASIPPGRSYGYTF. CDR3 bases: TGTGCCAGCATCCCCCCAGGGAGGTCGTATGGCTACACCTTC. The whole variable domain, remainder taken from reference TRBV5-8 and TRBJ1-2, is EAGVTQSPTHLIKTRGQQATLRCSPISGHTSVYWYQQALGLGLQFLLWYDEGEERNRGNFPPRFSGRQFPNYSSELNVNALELEDSALYLCASIPPGRSYGYTFGSGTRLTVV.

The chain recombines TRBV12-3 or TRBV12-4 with TRBJ2-7, with D perhaps matching TRBD1 (5 bases). V lost 2 bases, J lost 3 bases, and 8 bases lay in between. The CDR3 spans 13 residues. The CDR3 DNA reads as TGTGCCAGCAGTTTATCGACAGACTACGAGCAGTACTTC. Translating gives CASSLSTDYEQYF.

In nucleotides, the CDR3 is TGTGCCAGCAGCTTAACATATTTAGCGGGACAAAAGAAGTTCTACGAGCAGTACGTC. As protein: CASSLTYLAGQKKFYEQYV. The chain links TRBV7-3 to TRBJ2-7; 8 bases agree with TRBD2. Germline CDR1 is SGHTA and CDR2 is FQGTGA. Trimming removed 0 bases from V and 3 bases from J; junction bases left unmatched: 16. CDR3 size: 19 residues.

This chain connects TRBV9 to TRBJ2-7; TRBD1 might be the D (6 bases). This CDR3 comprises 15 residues. CDR1 and CDR2 (germline): SGDLS, YYNGEE. The V end was cut by 0 bases, the J end by 1 base, with 11 bases between. This chain's CDR3 is CASSVDPGASYEQYF. In nucleotides, the CDR3 is TGTGCCAGCAGCGTAGATCCAGGGGCTTCCTACGAGCAGTACTTC.

The chain employs TRBV6-5 and TRBJ1-4; 10 positions agree with TRBD1. Germline CDR1 reads MNHEY; CDR2 reads SVGAGI. V shed 2 bases, J shed 7 bases, and the junction held 4 bases outside the gene matches. The CDR3 spans 15 residues. CDR3 nucleotides: TGTGCCAGCAGTTACCGGGACAGGGGTTCTGAAAAACTGTTTTTT. The encoded protein is CASSYRDRGSEKLFF.

The rearrangement joins TRBV7-2 to TRBJ2-2, with D possibly TRBD1 on 6 matching bases. The CDR3 consists of 17 residues. Germline CDR1 reads SGHTA; CDR2 reads FQGNSA. V lost 1 base to trimming and J lost 0 bases, with 12 bases between them. The CDR3 sequence is CASSLEPGVPNTGELFF. In DNA form, the CDR3 reads TGTGCCAGCAGCTTAGAGCCAGGGGTACCGAACACCGGGGAGCTGTTTTTT.

This chain connects TRBV7-3 to TRBJ2-1; 8 bases are a match to TRBD2. Germline trimming cut 5 bases from V and 4 bases from J; bases unmatched to any gene: 7. The CDR3 loop spans 15 amino acids. CDR1 and CDR2 from the germline V gene are SGHTA and FQGTGA. The CDR3 region has the DNA TGTGCCAGCAGCCGAGCTAGCGGGCCGTACAATGAGCAGTTCTTC. Protein sequence: CASSRASGPYNEQFF.

V gene TRBV9 combines with J gene TRBJ2-3; 7 positions agree with TRBD2. After removal of 3 bases from V and 5 bases from J, the junction contained 3 bases not matched to a gene. The CDR3 loop spans 13 amino acids. Germline V lookup: CDR1 SGDLS, CDR2 YYNGEE. In DNA form, the CDR3 reads TGTGCCAGCAGCGGACGGGGGGAAGATACGCAGTATTTT. It specifies CASSGRGEDTQYF.

This chain uses TRBV30 with TRBJ1-1; D not resolved. The V gene lost 1 base and the J gene lost 0 bases, with 6 bases spanning the gap. This CDR3 region has 13 residues. Germline V CDR1 and CDR2: GTSNPN, SVGIG (reference sequence). The CDR3 nucleotides read TGTGCCTGGAGTGCAGGTATGAACACTGAAGCTTTCTTT. Translating it yields CAWSAGMNTEAFF.